This T cell receptor beta chain was captured in a study of T cells in localized non-small cell lung cancer. Broader study findings: Out of the top 100 tumor clones, a median roughly 50 were seen in adjacent lung. Sequencing, confined to only one tumor region, leaves heterogeneity possible.

Sequencing used immunoSEQ multiplex PCR; TCRdb keeps in-frame clones, though not all of them. This table has under 40,000 clones, roughly 82% appearing once. This CDR3 contains 15 residues. Germline V gene sequence: CDR1 ENHRY, CDR2 SYGVKD. Trimming at V came to 3 bases and at J to 5 bases, leaving 8 bases not matched to a gene. Turning to this clone: Its antigen is still unknown.

The rearrangement links TRBV10-3 to TRBJ1-2, with TRBD1 matching 8 bases. The sequences come from peripheral blood, collected before any cancer treatment. This sequence originates from a male donor at least 60 years old with stage III squamous cell lung carcinoma. The CDR3 loop is CAISEGGQGFYGYTF. The DNA of the CDR3 is TGTGCCATCAGTGAAGGAGGACAGGGTTTTTATGGCTACACCTTC.